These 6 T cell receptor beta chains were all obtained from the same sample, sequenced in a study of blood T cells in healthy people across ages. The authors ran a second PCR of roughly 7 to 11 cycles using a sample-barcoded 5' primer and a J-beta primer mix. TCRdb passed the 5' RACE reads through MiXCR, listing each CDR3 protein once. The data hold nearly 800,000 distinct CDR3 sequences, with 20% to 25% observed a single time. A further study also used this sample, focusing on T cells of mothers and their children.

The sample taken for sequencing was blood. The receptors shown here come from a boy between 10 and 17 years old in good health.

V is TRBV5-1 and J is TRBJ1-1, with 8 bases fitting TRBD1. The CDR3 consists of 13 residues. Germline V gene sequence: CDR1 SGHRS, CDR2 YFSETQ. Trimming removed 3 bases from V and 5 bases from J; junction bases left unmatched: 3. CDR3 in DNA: TGCGCCAGCAGCTCAGGGGGCTGGACTGAAGCTTTCTTT. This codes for CASSSGGWTEAFF.

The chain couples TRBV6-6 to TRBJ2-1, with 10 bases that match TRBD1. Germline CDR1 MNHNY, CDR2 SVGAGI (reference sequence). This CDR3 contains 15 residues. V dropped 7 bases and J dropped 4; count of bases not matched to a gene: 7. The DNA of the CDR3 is TGTGCCAGCAACCAGGACAGGGGGTTTTACAATGAGCAGTTCTTC. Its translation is CASNQDRGFYNEQFF.

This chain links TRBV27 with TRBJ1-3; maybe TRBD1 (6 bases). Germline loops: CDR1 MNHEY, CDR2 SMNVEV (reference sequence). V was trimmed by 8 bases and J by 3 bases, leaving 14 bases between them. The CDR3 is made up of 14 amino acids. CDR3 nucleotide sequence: TGTGCCAGCCGAGGTTCAGGGGTTGGAAACACCATATATTTT. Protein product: CASRGSGVGNTIYF.

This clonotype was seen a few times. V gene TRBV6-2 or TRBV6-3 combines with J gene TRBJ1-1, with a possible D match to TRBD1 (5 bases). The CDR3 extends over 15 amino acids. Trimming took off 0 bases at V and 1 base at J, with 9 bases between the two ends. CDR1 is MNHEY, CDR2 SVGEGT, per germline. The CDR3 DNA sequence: TGTGCCAGCAGTTACTCGCGGACAAAGAACACTGAAGCTTTCTTT. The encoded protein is CASSYSRTKNTEAFF.

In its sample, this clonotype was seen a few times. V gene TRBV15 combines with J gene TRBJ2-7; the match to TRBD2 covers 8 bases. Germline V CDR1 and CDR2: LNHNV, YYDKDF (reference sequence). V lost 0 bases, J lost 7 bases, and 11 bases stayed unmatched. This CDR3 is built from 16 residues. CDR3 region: CATSRDWASGSYEQYF. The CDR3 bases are TGTGCCACCAGCAGAGATTGGGCCAGCGGGAGCTATGAGCAGTACTTC.

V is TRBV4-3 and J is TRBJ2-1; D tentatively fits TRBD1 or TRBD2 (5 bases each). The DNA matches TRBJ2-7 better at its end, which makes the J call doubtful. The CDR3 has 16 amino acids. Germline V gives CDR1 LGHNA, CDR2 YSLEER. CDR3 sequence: CASSQEARDPIYEQYF. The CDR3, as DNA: TGCGCCAGCAGCCAAGAGGCCAGGGACCCCATCTACGAGCAGTACTTC.